The 23 T cell receptor beta chains listed next were all sequenced from one sample in a study of blood T cell repertoires in COVID-19. Method: immunoSEQ multiplex PCR; TCRdb's copy keeps in-frame clones and lacks some. This table holds roughly 150,000 clones, approximately 80% found once. The sequenced material came from peripheral blood. The receptor set was obtained from a woman between 45 and 60 years old with acute or convalescent COVID-19.

This clone was picked up one time. One end of the junction fails to match germline, which may point to a read error. The chain links TRBV7-9 to TRBJ1-2; tentative D call: TRBD1 (5 bases). The germline V gene has CDR1 SEHNR and CDR2 FQNEAQ (reference sequence). CDR3 length equals 13 residues. The CDR3, as DNA: TGTGCCAGCAGCCTAGCGGGGGGGAATGGCTACACCTTC. Its translation: CASSLAGGNGYTF. The variable domain in full, with the rest retrieved from reference TRBV7-9 and TRBJ1-2, is DTGVSQNPRHKITKRGQNVTFRCDPISEHNRLYWYRQTLGQGPEFLTYFQNEAQLEKSRLLSDRFSAERPKGSFSTLEIQRTEQGDSAMYLCASSLAGGNGYTFGSGTRLTVV.

The chain joins TRBV7-8 to TRBJ2-5; a weak D match, TRBD2 (6 bases). This CDR3 spans 14 amino acids. The V and J ends lost 6 bases and 4 bases respectively, with 15 bases between them. Germline CDR1 is SGHVS and CDR2 is FQNEAQ. CDR3 sequence (DNA): TGTGCCAGCAGTGGCGGATTTAGCGGAGAGACCCAGTACTTC. Translating it yields CASSGGFSGETQYF.

V and J are TRBV28 and TRBJ2-2; 7 bases agree with TRBD2. The V and J ends lost 5 bases and 6 bases, in that order; junction bases with no gene match: 9. Germline CDR1 MDHEN, CDR2 SYDVKM. This CDR3 is built from 15 residues. CDR3 in DNA: TGTGCCAGCAGTGGAGCGGGGCGATTCGCCGGGGAGCTGTTTTTT. As protein: CASSGAGRFAGELFF.

The chain carries TRBV5-1 and TRBJ2-7, with 7 bases fitting TRBD2. Trimming removed 0 bases from V and 6 bases from J; junction bases left unmatched: 6. Germline CDR1 is SGHRS and CDR2 is YFSETQ. The CDR3 is made up of 14 amino acids. CDR3 sequence reads: CASSLAGGTSEQYF. As DNA, the CDR3 is TGCGCCAGCAGCTTGGCGGGGGGAACATCCGAGCAGTACTTC.

The chain recombines TRBV3-1 (or the pseudogene TRBV3-2) with TRBJ2-6; possible D gene TRBD1, 6 bases. V lost 2 bases and J lost 0, with 20 bases in between. Germline values: CDR1 LGHDT, CDR2 YNNKEL (reference sequence). The CDR3 runs to 20 residues. The CDR3 bases are TGTGCCAGCAGCCAAAGATATTCGGCAGGACAGCGCTCTGGGGCCAACGTCCTGACTTTC. Protein: CASSQRYSAGQRSGANVLTF.

The chain joins TRBV12-3 or TRBV12-4 to TRBJ1-2, with a possible D match to TRBD1 (6 bases). The CDR3 is 13 residues long. The V end lost 4 bases, the J end lost 7 bases, and 13 bases lay between the germline ends. The CDR3 region has the DNA TGTGCCAGCAGTTCCGGACAGTTCGGTGGCTACACCTTC. Translated: CASSSGQFGGYTF.

The CDR3 sequence is CASSVRGYDGYTF. The CDR3 nucleotides are TGTGCCAGTAGTGTACGGGGGTATGATGGCTACACCTTC. The V and J genes are TRBV19 and TRBJ1-2; maybe TRBD1 (5 bases). Germline assignment: CDR1 LNHDA and CDR2 SQIVND (reference sequence). Trimming removed 5 bases at V and 6 bases at J, with 13 bases between. The CDR3 is 13 amino acids. The full variable domain, its missing parts supplied by reference TRBV19 and TRBJ1-2, is DGGITQSPKYLFRKEGQNVTLSCEQNLNHDAMYWYRQDPGQGLRLIYYSQIVNDFQKGDIAEGYSVSREKKESFPLTVTSAQKNPTAFYLCASSVRGYDGYTFGSGTRLTVV.

This chain connects TRBV10-3 to TRBJ1-6; D gene unclear. The V gene's germline CDR1 is ENHRY and CDR2 SYGVKD. V lost 4 bases and J 0 bases, leaving 31 bases between the germline ends. The CDR3 spans 23 residues. The CDR3 region is CAISALDPRLLLETSSYNSPLHF. CDR3 nucleotide sequence: TGTGCCATCAGTGCACTCGACCCCCGACTCTTACTTGAAACTAGCTCCTATAATTCACCCCTCCACTTT.

This chain connects TRBV10-3 to TRBJ1-3, with D perhaps matching TRBD1 (5 bases). Germline loops: CDR1 ENHRY, CDR2 SYGVKD. The CDR3 is 15 residues long. V was shortened by 8 bases and J by 1 base, with 15 bases between the two germline ends. CDR3 amino acids: CAIGPTAKSGNTIYF. The CDR3 DNA reads TGTGCCATCGGACCGACAGCAAAGTCTGGAAACACCATATATTTT.

The chain carries TRBV5-6 and TRBJ1-3; D is unclear. This CDR3 comprises 12 residues. Trimming cost V 2 bases and J 4 bases, with 4 bases left between them. The germline CDR1 and CDR2 sequences are SGHDT and YYEEEE. The chain's CDR3 is CASSLSGNTIYF. The DNA for the CDR3 is TGTGCCAGCAGCTTATCGGGAAACACCATATATTTT.

This chain's CDR3 is CASSFSGDSNQPQHF. CDR3 nucleotides: TGTGCCAGCAGCTTTTCAGGGGATAGCAATCAGCCCCAGCATTTT. The chain links TRBV7-8 to TRBJ1-5; possibly TRBD1 for D (6 bases). Germline CDR1 and CDR2: SGHVS and FQNEAQ. V lost 3 bases and J 0 bases, leaving 9 bases between the germline ends. The CDR3 has 15 residues. Using reference TRBV7-8 and TRBJ1-5 for the parts outside the CDR3, the full variable domain is GAGVSQSPRYKVAKRGQDVALRCDPISGHVSLFWYQQALGQGPEFLTYFQNEAQLDKSGLPSDRFFAERPEGSVSTLKIQRTQQEDSAVYLCASSFSGDSNQPQHFGDGTRLSIL.

This chain links TRBV7-3 with TRBJ2-5; tentatively, D is TRBD2 (6 bases). Germline CDR1 reads SGHTA; CDR2 reads FQGTGA. V was shortened by 4 bases and J by 4 bases, with 19 bases between the two germline ends. The CDR3 is 16 residues long. CDR3 region: CASSSTGTSAPETQYF. The CDR3 DNA reads as TGTGCCAGCAGCTCAACGGGGACTTCCGCCCCAGAGACCCAGTACTTC.

This clone was observed a few times. The J gene is TRBJ2-1, the V gene TRBV5-1; D may be TRBD1 (6 bases). There are 12 residues in the CDR3. Trimming took off 5 bases at V and 5 bases at J, with 8 bases between the two ends. The germline CDR1 and CDR2 sequences are SGHRS and YFSETQ. Here the CDR3 reads CASRDSNNEQFF. CDR3 coding DNA: TGCGCCAGCAGGGACAGTAACAATGAGCAGTTCTTC.

V usage is TRBV7-2 and J usage is TRBJ2-1, with a tentative D call TRBD2 (6 bases). CDR1 is SGHTA, CDR2 FQGNSA, per germline. Trimming cost V 8 bases and J 8 bases, with 13 bases left between them. This CDR3 has 12 residues. In DNA, the CDR3 is TGTGCCAGCCTCCGGGGGTTTGATGAGCAGTTCTTC. Protein: CASLRGFDEQFF.

The rearrangement joins TRBV4-3 to TRBJ2-7; TRBD2 matches 9 bases. The germline gives CDR1 LGHNA, CDR2 YSLEER. V shed 4 bases, J shed 2 bases, and the junction held 12 bases outside the gene matches. The CDR3 is made up of 17 amino acids. The CDR3 spells CASSPDRQRGVAYEQYF. The CDR3 DNA reads as TGCGCCAGCAGCCCCGACCGCCAGCGGGGGGTGGCCTACGAGCAGTACTTC.

The chain carries TRBV5-1 and TRBJ2-7, with D possibly TRBD1 on 6 matching bases. Trimming removed 0 bases from V and 6 bases from J, with 7 bases in between. CDR1 is SGHRS and CDR2 is YFSETQ in the germline V gene. This CDR3 has 12 residues. CDR3 amino acids: CASSLEGGEQYF. The DNA for the CDR3 is TGCGCCAGCAGCTTGGAAGGGGGCGAGCAGTACTTC. Using reference TRBV5-1 and TRBJ2-7 for the parts outside the CDR3, the full variable domain is KAGVTQTPRYLIKTRGQQVTLSCSPISGHRSVSWYQQTPGQGLQFLFEYFSETQRNKGNFPGRFSGRQFSNSRSEMNVSTLELGDSALYLCASSLEGGEQYFGPGTRLTVT.

V and J are TRBV7-3 and TRBJ2-1; 7 bases fit TRBD2. Trimming took 5 bases from V and 7 from J; bases not matched to a gene: 11. Germline V CDR1 and CDR2: SGHTA, FQGTGA. The CDR3 runs 15 residues. This CDR3 is CASSLTGTTRNEQFF. The CDR3 DNA is TGTGCCAGCAGCCTGACCGGGACTACTCGTAATGAGCAGTTCTTC.

This clone showed up just once. Here the CDR3 DNA reads TGTGCCTGGAATGGTCGCGAGACTGAAGCTTTCTTT. This codes for CAWNGRETEAFF. The rearrangement links TRBV30 to TRBJ1-1; no firm D call. CDR1 is GTSNPN and CDR2 is SVGIG in the germline V gene (reference sequence). Trimming took 4 bases from V and 5 from J, leaving 11 bases between them. The CDR3 runs 12 residues.

The chain recombines TRBV6-5 with TRBJ2-7; tentatively, D is TRBD1 (5 bases). CDR3 length: 15 residues. The V gene lost 0 bases and the J gene lost 7 bases, with 16 bases spanning the gap. Germline CDR1 reads MNHEY; CDR2 reads SVGAGI. CDR3 loop: CASSYSTAGNLEQYF. The DNA of the CDR3 is TGTGCCAGCAGTTACTCGACGGCAGGGAACTTGGAGCAGTACTTC.

V is TRBV7-6 and J is TRBJ1-6; possibly TRBD1 for D (5 bases). V lost 2 bases to trimming and J lost 7 bases, with 15 bases between them. Germline-derived CDR1 and CDR2 are SGHVS and FNYEAQ. The CDR3 is made up of 16 amino acids. Here the CDR3 reads CASSLLQSGPNSPLHF. The CDR3 DNA sequence: TGTGCCAGCAGCTTATTACAGTCAGGGCCAAATTCACCCCTCCACTTT.

The rearrangement links TRBV27 to TRBJ2-5; 8 positions match TRBD1. The CDR3 is 15 residues long. Germline CDR1 reads MNHEY; CDR2 reads SMNVEV (reference sequence). J lost 4 bases, V lost 6 bases, and 10 bases had no gene match. CDR3 in DNA: TGTGCCAGCAGGCCTCAGGGGGCTCAAGGAGAGACCCAGTACTTC. Its translation: CASRPQGAQGETQYF.

The V gene is TRBV18, the J gene TRBJ1-6, with D possibly matching TRBD1 (6 bases). Trimming cost V 6 bases and J 1 base, with 16 bases left between them. Germline V gives CDR1 KGHSH, CDR2 LQKENI. This CDR3 is built from 17 residues. The DNA of the CDR3 is TGTGCCAGCTCCCCTAGACAGGATGGGTCCTATAATTCACCCCTCCACTTT. Protein sequence: CASSPRQDGSYNSPLHF.

This chain connects TRBV9 to TRBJ1-5; weak D call: TRBD1 (5 bases). Germline V gives CDR1 SGDLS, CDR2 YYNGEE. The CDR3 spans 15 residues. Deletions cut 3 bases from V and 5 bases from J, with 15 bases between. CDR3 sequence (DNA): TGTGCCAGCAGCGAGGGGAACGAAGCCTATCAGCCCCAGCATTTT. This translates into CASSEGNEAYQPQHF.